This T cell receptor beta chain derives from a study of cytomegalovirus exposure and HLA in healthy donors. Germline V gene lookup returns CDR1 MNHNY and CDR2 SVGAGI (reference sequence). The CDR3 totals 12 residues. V was clipped by 6 bases and J by 10 bases; unmatched bases: 6. It was with 60 Vbeta and 13 Jbeta primers that the PCR ran. As handled by the study authors: The authors later counted 70 million to 80 million unique TCR beta chains, 9.5 million to 11 million of them shared. The protocol was immunoSEQ multiplex PCR, while the TCRdb copy is restricted to in-frame clones and leaves out a portion. For V, J and clone size, that table is used; D and trimming come from the DNA. The sample includes about 150,000 clones, about 80% of them seen just once. This clone came up a few times.

The rearrangement uses TRBV6-6 and TRBJ1-5; 7 bases map to TRBD1. What was sequenced was PBMCs. The TCR was taken from a young man in good health and CMV-seronegative. The DNA for the CDR3 is TGTGCCAGCAGGGGGACAGCCCAACCCCAGCATTTT. The encoded protein is CASRGTAQPQHF.